This T cell receptor (beta chain) was sequenced in a study of shared clonotypes between healthy human individuals. Across the study: Researchers drew samples from a couple of women and a few men aged 18 to 49.

Those who donated, Caucasian adults without exception, all lived in Nashville, Tennessee. The study ran the assay at deep level. Roughly 27,000 T cell genomes, or about 0.3 ug DNA, went into replicate PCRs of unsorted PBMC. TCRdb's table, derived via immunoSEQ multiplex PCR, lists solely in-frame clones and lacks some. This table holds 450,000 to 500,000 clones, over 65% found once. V was trimmed by 6 bases and J by 0 bases, leaving 6 bases between them. The CDR3 totals 11 residues. Germline CDR1 reads DFQATT; CDR2 reads SNEGSKA (reference sequence). The sample taken for sequencing was PBMCs. The rearrangement joins TRBV20-1 to TRBJ2-7, with no clear D. The TCR comes from a woman between 40 and 50 years old in good health. Some clones in this sample may be carry-over from other donors' samples. Here the CDR3 reads CSASSSYEQYF. CDR3 DNA sequence: TGCAGTGCATCTAGCTCCTACGAGCAGTACTTC.